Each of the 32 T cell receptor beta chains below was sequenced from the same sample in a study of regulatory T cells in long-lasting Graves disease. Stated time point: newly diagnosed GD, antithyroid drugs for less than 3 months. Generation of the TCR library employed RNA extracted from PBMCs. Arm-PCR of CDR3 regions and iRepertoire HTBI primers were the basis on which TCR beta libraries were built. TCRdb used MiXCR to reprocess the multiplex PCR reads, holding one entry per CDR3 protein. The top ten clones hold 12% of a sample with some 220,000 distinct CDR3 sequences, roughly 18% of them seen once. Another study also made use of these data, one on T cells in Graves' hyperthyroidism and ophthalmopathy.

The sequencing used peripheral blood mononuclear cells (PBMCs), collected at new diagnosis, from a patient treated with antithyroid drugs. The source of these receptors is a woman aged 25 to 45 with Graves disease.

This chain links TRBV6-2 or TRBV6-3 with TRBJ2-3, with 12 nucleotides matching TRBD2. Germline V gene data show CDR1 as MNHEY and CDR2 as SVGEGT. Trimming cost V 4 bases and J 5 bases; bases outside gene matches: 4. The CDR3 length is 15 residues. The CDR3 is CASSSSGGAVDTQYF. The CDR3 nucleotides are TGTGCCAGCAGTTCTAGCGGGGGGGCCGTAGATACGCAGTATTTT.

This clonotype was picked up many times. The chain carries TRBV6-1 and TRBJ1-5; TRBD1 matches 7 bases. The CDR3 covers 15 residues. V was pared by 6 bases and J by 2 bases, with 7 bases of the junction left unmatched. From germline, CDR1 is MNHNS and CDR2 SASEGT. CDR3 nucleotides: TGTGCCAGCAGCCCCGGACAGGCAGGCAATCAGCCCCAGCATTTT. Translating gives CASSPGQAGNQPQHF.

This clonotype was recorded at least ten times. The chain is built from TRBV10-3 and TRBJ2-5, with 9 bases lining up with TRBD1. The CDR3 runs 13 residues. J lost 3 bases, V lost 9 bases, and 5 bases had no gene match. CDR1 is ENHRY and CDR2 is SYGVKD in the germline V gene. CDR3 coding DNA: TGTGCCATAGGGGGACAGGGTGAAGAGACCCAGTACTTC. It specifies CAIGGQGEETQYF.

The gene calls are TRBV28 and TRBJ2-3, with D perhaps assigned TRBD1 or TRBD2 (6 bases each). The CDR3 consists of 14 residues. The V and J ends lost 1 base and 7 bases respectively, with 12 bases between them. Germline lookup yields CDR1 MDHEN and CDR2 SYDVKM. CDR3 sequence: CASSLYEGGNTQYF. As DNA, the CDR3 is TGTGCCAGCAGTTTATACGAAGGGGGGAATACGCAGTATTTT. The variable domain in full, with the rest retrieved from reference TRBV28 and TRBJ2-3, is DVKVTQSSRYLVKRTGEKVFLECVQDMDHENMFWYRQDPGLGLRLIYFSYDVKMKEKGDIPEGYSVSREKKERFSLILESASTNQTSMYLCASSLYEGGNTQYFGPGTRLTVL.

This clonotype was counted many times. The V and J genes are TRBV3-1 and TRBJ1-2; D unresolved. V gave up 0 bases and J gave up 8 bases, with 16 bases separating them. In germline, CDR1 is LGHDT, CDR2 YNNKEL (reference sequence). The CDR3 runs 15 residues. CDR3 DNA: TGTGCCAGCAGCCAAGATCTAGGCAAATTAGGCGGCTACACCTTC. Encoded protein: CASSQDLGKLGGYTF.

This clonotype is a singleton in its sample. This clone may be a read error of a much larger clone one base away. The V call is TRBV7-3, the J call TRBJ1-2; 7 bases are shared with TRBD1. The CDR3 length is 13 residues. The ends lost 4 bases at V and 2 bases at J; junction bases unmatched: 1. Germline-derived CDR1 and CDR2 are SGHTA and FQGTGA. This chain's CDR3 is CASSSTGNYGYTF. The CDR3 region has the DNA TGTGCCAGCAGCTCGACAGGGAACTATGGCTACACCTTC.

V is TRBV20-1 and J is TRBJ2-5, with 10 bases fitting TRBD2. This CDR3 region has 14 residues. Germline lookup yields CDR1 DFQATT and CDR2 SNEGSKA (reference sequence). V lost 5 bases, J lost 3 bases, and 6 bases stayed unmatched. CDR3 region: CSADSGRLEETQYF. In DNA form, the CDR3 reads TGCAGTGCTGATAGCGGGAGGTTGGAAGAGACCCAGTACTTC.

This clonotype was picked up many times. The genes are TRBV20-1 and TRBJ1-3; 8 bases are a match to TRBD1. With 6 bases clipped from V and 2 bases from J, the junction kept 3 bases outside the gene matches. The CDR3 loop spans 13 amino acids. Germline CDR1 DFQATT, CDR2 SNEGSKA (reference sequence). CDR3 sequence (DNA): TGCAGTGCAGCGACAGGGGCTGGAAACACCATATATTTT. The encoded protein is CSAATGAGNTIYF.

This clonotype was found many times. For the CDR3, the DNA is TGTGCCAGCAGTTCTAGGGACAGGGAAGGCGATGAGCAGTTCTTC. The encoded protein is CASSSRDREGDEQFF. The chain recombines TRBV7-9 with TRBJ2-1; 9 bases fit TRBD1. CDR1 and CDR2 (germline): SEHNR, FQNEAQ (reference sequence). The CDR3 sequence is 15 residues long. The ends lost 6 bases at V and 8 bases at J; junction bases unmatched: 11.

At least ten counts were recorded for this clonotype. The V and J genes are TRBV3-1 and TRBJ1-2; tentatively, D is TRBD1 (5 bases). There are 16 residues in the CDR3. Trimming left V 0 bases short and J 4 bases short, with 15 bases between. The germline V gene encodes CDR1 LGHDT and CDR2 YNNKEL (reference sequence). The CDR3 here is CASSQEGKWGTYGYTF. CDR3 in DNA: TGTGCCAGCAGCCAAGAAGGGAAATGGGGGACCTATGGCTACACCTTC.

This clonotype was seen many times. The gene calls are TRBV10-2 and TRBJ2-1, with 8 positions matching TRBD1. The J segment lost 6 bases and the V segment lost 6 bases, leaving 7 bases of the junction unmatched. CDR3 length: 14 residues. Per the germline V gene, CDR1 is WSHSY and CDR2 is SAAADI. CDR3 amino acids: CASSGQGPINEQFF. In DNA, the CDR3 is TGCGCCAGCAGCGGACAGGGACCTATCAATGAGCAGTTCTTC.

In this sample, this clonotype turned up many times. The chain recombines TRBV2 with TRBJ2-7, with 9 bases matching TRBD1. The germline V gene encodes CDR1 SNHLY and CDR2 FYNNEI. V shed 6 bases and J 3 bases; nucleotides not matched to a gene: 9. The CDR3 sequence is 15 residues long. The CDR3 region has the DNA TGTGCCAGCAGCCTCTTCCCGGGACAGGGCTACGAGCAGTACTTC. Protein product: CASSLFPGQGYEQYF.

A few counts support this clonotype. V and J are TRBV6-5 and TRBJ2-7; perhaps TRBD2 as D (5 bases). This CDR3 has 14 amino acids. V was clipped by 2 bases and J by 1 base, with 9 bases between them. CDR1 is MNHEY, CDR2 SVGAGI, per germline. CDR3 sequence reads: CASSYGGPSYEQYF. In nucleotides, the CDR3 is TGTGCCAGCAGTTACGGAGGTCCATCCTACGAGCAGTACTTC.

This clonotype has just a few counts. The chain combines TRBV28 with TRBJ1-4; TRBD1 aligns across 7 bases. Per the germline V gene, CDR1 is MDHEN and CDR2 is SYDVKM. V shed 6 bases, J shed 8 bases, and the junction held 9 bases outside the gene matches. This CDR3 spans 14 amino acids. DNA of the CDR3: TGTGCCAGCAGACCCGGGACAGTACGCGAAAAACTGTTTTTT. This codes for CASRPGTVREKLFF. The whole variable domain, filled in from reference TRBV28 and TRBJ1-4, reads DVKVTQSSRYLVKRTGEKVFLECVQDMDHENMFWYRQDPGLGLRLIYFSYDVKMKEKGDIPEGYSVSREKKERFSLILESASTNQTSMYLCASRPGTVREKLFFGSGTQLSVL.

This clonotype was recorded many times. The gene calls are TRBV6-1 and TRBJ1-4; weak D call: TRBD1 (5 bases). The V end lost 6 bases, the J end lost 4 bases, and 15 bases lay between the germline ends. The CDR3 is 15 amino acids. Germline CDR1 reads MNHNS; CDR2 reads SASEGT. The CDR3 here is CASRTSGEGNEKLFF. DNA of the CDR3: TGTGCCAGCAGAACCTCGGGGGAGGGTAATGAAAAACTGTTTTTT.

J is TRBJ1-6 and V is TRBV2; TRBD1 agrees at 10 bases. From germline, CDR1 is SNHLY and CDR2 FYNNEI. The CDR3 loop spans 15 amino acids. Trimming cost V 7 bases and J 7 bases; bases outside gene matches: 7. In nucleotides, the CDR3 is TGTGCCAGCAAGGGGGGACAGGGGTGGAATTCACCCCTCCACTTT. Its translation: CASKGGQGWNSPLHF.

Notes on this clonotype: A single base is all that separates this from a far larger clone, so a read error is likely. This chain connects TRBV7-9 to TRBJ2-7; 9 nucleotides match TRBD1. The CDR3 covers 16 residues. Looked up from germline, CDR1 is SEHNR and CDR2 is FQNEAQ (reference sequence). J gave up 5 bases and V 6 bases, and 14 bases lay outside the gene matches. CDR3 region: CASSTGQGRGADEQYF. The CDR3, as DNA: TGTGCCAGCAGTACGGGACAGGGAAGGGGGGCTGACGAGCAGTACTTC.

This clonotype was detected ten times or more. This CDR3 reads CASRGWSGPPDTQYF. Here the CDR3 DNA reads TGTGCCAGCAGGGGTTGGTCAGGCCCCCCAGATACGCAGTATTTT. The genes are TRBV11-2 and TRBJ2-3; D uncertain. The CDR3 totals 15 residues. Germline V CDR1 and CDR2: SGHAT, FQNNGV. V gave up 6 bases and J gave up 4 bases, with 17 bases separating them.

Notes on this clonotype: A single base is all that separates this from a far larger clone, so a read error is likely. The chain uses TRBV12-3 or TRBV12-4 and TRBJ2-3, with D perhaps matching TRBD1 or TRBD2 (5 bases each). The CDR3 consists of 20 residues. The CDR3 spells CASSEVRLWGFEGRTDTKYF. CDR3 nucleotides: TGTGCCAGCAGTGAAGTCCGACTCTGGGGGTTCGAGGGCCGCACAGATACGAAGTATTTT.

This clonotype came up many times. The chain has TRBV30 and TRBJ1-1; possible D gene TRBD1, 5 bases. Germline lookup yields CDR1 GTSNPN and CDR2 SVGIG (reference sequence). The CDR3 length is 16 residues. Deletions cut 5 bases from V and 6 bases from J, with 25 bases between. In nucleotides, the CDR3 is TGTGCCTGGGTCCCCAGAGGTCCGCGGGGCCACGCTGAAGCTTTCTTT. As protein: CAWVPRGPRGHAEAFF.

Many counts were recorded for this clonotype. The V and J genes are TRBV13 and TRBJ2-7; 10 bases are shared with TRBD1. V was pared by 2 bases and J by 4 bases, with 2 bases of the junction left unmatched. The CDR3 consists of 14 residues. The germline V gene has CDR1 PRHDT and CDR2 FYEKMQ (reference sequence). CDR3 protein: CASSLKDRGYEQYF. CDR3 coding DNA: TGTGCCAGCAGCTTAAAGGACAGGGGGTACGAGCAGTACTTC.

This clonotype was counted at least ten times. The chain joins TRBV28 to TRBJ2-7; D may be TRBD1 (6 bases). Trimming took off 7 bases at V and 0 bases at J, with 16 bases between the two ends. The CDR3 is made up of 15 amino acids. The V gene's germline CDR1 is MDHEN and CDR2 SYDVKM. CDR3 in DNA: TGTGCCAGCACCATGGGGGCTGAAAGCTCCTACGAGCAGTACTTC. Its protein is CASTMGAESSYEQYF.

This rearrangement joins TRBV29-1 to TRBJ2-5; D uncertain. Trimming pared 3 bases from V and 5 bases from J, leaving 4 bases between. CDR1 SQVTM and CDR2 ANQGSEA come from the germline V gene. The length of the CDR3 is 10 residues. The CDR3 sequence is CSVDHETQYF. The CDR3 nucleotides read TGCAGCGTTGATCACGAGACCCAGTACTTC.

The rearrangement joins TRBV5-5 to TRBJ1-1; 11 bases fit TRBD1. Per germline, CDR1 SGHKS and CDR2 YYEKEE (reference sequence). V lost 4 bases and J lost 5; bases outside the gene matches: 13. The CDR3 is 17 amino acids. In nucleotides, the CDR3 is TGTGCCAGCAGCCCTAATCTGGACAGGGGGCTGGATACTGAAGCTTTCTTT. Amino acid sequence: CASSPNLDRGLDTEAFF.

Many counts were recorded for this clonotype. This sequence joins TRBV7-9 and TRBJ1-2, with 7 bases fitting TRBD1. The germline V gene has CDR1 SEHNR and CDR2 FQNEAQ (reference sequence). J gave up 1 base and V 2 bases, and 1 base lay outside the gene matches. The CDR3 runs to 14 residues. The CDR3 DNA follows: TGTGCCAGCAGCTTAACAGGGGATAACTATGGCTACACCTTC. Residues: CASSLTGDNYGYTF.

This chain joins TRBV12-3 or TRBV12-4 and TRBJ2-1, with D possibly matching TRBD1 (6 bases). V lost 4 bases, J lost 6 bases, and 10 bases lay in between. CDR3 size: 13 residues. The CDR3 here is CASSSQQGNEQFF. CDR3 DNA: TGTGCCAGCAGTTCCCAACAGGGCAATGAGCAGTTCTTC.

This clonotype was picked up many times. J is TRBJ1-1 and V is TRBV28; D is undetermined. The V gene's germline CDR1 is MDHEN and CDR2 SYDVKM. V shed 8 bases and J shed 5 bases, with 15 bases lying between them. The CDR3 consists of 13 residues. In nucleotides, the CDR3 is TGTGCCAGCGGTTCATGGGTTGAGACTGAAGCTTTCTTT. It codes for CASGSWVETEAFF.

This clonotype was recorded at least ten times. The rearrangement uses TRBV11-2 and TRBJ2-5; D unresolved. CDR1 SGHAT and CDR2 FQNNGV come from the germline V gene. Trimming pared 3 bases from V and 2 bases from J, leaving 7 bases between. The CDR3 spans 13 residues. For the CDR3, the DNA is TGTGCCAGCAGCTTCAGCCAACAAGAGACCCAGTACTTC. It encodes CASSFSQQETQYF. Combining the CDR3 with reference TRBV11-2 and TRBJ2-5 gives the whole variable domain EAGVAQSPRYKIIEKRQSVAFWCNPISGHATLYWYQQILGQGPKLLIQFQNNGVVDDSQLPKDRFSAERLKGVDSTLKIQPAKLEDSAVYLCASSFSQQETQYFGPGTRLLVL.

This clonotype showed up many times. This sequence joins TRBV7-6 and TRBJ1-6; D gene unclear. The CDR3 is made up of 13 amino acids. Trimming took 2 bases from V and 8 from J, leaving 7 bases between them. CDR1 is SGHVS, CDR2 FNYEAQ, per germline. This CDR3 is CASSLNGDSPLHF. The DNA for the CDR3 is TGTGCCAGCAGCTTAAATGGGGATTCACCCCTCCACTTT.

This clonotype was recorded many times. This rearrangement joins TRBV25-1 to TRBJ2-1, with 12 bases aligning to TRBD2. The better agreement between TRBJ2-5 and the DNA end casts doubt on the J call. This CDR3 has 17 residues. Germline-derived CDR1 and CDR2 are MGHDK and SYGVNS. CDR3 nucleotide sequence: TGTGCCAGCAGTGAATGGAGACTAGCGGGAGCCCCAGAGACCCAGTACTTC. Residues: CASSEWRLAGAPETQYF.

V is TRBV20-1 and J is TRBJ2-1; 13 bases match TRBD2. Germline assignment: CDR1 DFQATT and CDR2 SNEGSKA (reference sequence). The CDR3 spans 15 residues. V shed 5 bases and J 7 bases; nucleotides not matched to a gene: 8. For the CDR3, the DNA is TGCAGTGCTGAGGGGGGGACTAGCGGGATAAATGAGCAGTTCTTC. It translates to CSAEGGTSGINEQFF.

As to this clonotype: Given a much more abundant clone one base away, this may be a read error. DNA for the CDR3: TGTGCCAGCAGTCTCAGTAATTCACCCCCCCACTTT. Its protein is CASSLSNSPPHF. The chain has TRBV6-1 and TRBJ1-6, with D hard to call. Germline V gene sequence: CDR1 MNHNS, CDR2 SASEGT. This CDR3 comprises 12 residues.